This T cell receptor (beta chain) was recovered during a study of T cell responses to AZD1222 COVID-19 vaccine. A few counts support this clone. Its target is unknown. Findings and caveats of the study: Baseline seropositives among AZD1222 recipients totaled only six or seven. When two AZD1222 doses had been given, Spike-specific TCR breadth and depth rose.

TCRdb's copy holds only in-frame clones and misses some; the assay was immunoSEQ multiplex PCR. The sample shows just over 95,000 clones, 70% to 90% of them seen only once. The material was peripheral blood, obtained on day 0 of AZD1222 vaccination. This TCR was recovered from an adult in good health.

DNA for the CDR3: TGTGCCAGCAGTCCTGGACAGGGACCTTTATATGGCTACACCTTC. Translating gives CASSPGQGPLYGYTF. J is TRBJ1-2 and V is TRBV28, with 8 bases fitting TRBD1. From germline, CDR1 is MDHEN and CDR2 SYDVKM. The CDR3 spans 15 residues. The V segment lost 5 bases and the J segment 5 bases; nucleotides outside the gene matches: 10.